This T cell receptor (beta chain) was retrieved from a study of cytotoxic CD8 clonotypes in ibrutinib-treated CLL. Study in general: Patients gave response samples after a median around eleven months of treatment, range 6 to 36.

J was trimmed by 3 bases and V by 3 bases; bases with no gene match: 8. The CDR3 is 16 amino acids. Depth targeted 1 in 200,000 to 1 in 1 million T cells, averaging 10x coverage per clonotype. Assay: immunoSEQ multiplex PCR; the TCRdb copy retains only in-frame clones and omits some. This table holds 160,000 or so clones, under 90% found once. This clone appeared once. What it recognizes is unknown. Study findings and constraints: The study found public clonotypes uncommon, contracting or stable on treatment. Clonality increased with ibrutinib response but returned toward baseline at progression.

The rearrangement links TRBV23-1 to TRBJ1-3; 7 nucleotides match TRBD1. TRBV23-1 has ORF status, its function being uncertain. This clonotype was sampled from a human donor with chronic lymphocytic leukemia. The sequencing here drew on PBMCs, taken after 24 months of ibrutinib treatment. The CDR3 protein is CASSHLNRGSGNTIYF. Here the CDR3 DNA reads TGCGCCAGCAGTCACCTTAACAGGGGAAGTGGAAACACCATATATTTT.